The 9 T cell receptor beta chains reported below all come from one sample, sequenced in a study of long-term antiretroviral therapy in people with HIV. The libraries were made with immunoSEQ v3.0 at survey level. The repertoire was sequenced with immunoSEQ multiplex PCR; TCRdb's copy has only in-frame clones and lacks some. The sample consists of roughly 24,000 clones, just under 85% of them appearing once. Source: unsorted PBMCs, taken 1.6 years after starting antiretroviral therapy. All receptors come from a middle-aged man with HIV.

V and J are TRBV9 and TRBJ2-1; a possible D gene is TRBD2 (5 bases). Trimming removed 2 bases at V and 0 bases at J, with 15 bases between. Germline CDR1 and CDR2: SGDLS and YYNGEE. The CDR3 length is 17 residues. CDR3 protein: CASSVSRTSSSYNEQFF. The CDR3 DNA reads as TGTGCCAGCAGCGTCTCAAGGACTTCCAGCTCCTACAATGAGCAGTTCTTC.

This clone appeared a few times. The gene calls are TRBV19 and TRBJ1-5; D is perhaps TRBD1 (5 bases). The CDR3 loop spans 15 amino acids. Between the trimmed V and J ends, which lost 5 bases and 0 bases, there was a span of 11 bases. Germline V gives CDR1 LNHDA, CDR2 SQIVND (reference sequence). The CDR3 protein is CASSLDIYSNQPQHF. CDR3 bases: TGTGCCAGTAGTCTGGACATTTATAGCAATCAGCCCCAGCATTTT.

The CDR3 DNA is TGTGCCAGCAGTGAAAACCCGGCTAGCGTAACCGGGGAGCTGTTTTTT. Translated: CASSENPASVTGELFF. This chain connects TRBV6-1 to TRBJ2-2; TRBD2 might be the D (6 bases). The germline V gene has CDR1 MNHNS and CDR2 SASEGT. Trimming took off 2 bases at V and 5 bases at J, with 15 bases between the two ends. The CDR3 sequence is 16 residues long.

DNA of the CDR3: TGTGCCAGCAGTTACACCGGACAGCAAGAGACCCAGTACTTC. Translation: CASSYTGQQETQYF. The J gene is TRBJ2-5, the V gene TRBV6-5; D may be TRBD1 (6 bases). CDR1 and CDR2 (germline): MNHEY, SVGAGI. The CDR3 is 14 residues long. Trimming cost V 2 bases and J 2 bases, with 9 bases left between them.

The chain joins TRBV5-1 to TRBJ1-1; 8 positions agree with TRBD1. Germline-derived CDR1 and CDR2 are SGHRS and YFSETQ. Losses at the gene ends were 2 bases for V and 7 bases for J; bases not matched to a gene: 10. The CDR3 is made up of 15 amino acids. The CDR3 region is CASSLTGGREVEAFF. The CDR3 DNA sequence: TGCGCCAGCAGCTTAACAGGGGGGCGAGAGGTTGAAGCTTTCTTT.

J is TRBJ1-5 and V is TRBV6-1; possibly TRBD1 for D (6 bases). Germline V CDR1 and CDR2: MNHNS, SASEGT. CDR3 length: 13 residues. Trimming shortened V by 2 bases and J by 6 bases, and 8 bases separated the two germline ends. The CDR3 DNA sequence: TGTGCCAGCAGTGAAAGGGGGAGTCAGCCCCAGCATTTT. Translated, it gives CASSERGSQPQHF.

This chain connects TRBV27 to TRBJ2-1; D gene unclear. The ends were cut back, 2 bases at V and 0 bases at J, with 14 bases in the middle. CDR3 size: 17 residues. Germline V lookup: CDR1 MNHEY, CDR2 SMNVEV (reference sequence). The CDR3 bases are TGTGCCAGCAGTTTAATCTCAGGCATAAGCTCCTACAATGAGCAGTTCTTC. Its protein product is CASSLISGISSYNEQFF.

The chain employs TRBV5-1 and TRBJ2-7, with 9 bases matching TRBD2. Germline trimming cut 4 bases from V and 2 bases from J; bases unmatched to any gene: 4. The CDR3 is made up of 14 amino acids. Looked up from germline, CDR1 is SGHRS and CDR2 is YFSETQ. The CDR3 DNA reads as TGCGCCAGCAGCCCAAAGCGGGAGGCCTACGAGCAGTACTTC. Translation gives CASSPKREAYEQYF. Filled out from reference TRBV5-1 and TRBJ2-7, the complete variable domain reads KAGVTQTPRYLIKTRGQQVTLSCSPISGHRSVSWYQQTPGQGLQFLFEYFSETQRNKGNFPGRFSGRQFSNSRSEMNVSTLELGDSALYLCASSPKREAYEQYFGPGTRLTVT.

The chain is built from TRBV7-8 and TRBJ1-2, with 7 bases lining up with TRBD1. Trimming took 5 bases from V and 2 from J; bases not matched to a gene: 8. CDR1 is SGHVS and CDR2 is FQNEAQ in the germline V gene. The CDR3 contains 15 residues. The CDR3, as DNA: TGTGCCAGCAGCCTAGACAGGGCGGAGAACTATGGCTACACCTTC. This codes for CASSLDRAENYGYTF.